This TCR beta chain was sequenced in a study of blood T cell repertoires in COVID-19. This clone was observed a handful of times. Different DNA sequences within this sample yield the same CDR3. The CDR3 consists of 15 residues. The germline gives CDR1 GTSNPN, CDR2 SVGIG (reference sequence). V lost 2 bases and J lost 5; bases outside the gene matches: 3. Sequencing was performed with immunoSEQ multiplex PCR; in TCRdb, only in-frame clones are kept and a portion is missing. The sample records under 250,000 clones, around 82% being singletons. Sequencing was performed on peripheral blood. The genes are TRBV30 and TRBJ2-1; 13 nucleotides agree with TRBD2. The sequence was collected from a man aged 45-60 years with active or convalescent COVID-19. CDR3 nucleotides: TGTGCCTGGAGTCCGGGACTAGCGGGGAACAATGAGCAGTTCTTC. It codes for CAWSPGLAGNNEQFF. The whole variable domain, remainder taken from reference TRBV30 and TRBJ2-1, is SQTIHQWPATLVQPVGSPLSLECTVEGTSNPNLYWYRQAAGRGLQLLFYSVGIGQISSEVPQNLSASRPQDRQFILSSKKLLLSDSGFYLCAWSPGLAGNNEQFFGPGTRLTVL.